This is a list of T cell receptor beta chains from one sample in a study of patients and donors after allogeneic stem cell transplantation. One entry per CDR3 protein, called by TCRdb with MiXCR from the RT-PCR reads. The sample contains 400,000 to 500,000 distinct CDR3 sequences, 16% of which appear only once. Source material: blood, either unsorted or a sorted T cell fraction (not recorded which). All receptors derive from a human donor who was either an allogeneic HSCT recipient or a stem cell or donor lymphocyte infusion donor (not recorded which). It is not recorded whose cells these are; they may come from a transplant donor. Both conserved end residues are trimmed from each CDR3. Each record gives: J gene, D gene, V gene, CDR3 protein. The D gene is left open where the match is weak.

J gene: TRBJ1-1
D gene: NA
V gene: TRBV9
CDR3 protein: ASSVLSGGVAEAF

J gene: TRBJ2-2
D gene: NA
V gene: TRBV27
CDR3 protein: ASSPFHGELF

J gene: TRBJ2-1
D gene: NA
V gene: TRBV4-1
CDR3 protein: ASSQEAQGTTNEQF

J gene: TRBJ2-5
D gene: TRBD1
V gene: TRBV29-1
CDR3 protein: SARDRVTQETQY

J gene: TRBJ1-1
D gene: NA
V gene: TRBV20-1
CDR3 protein: SARDWGYTEAF

J gene: TRBJ2-1
D gene: TRBD1
V gene: TRBV4-1
CDR3 protein: ASSQDNRGGNEQF

J gene: TRBJ1-1
D gene: NA
V gene: TRBV25-1
CDR3 protein: ASRTTTATEAF

J gene: TRBJ2-7
D gene: TRBD1
V gene: TRBV4-1
CDR3 protein: ASSQVRDSTYEQY

J gene: TRBJ1-1
D gene: NA
V gene: TRBV7-9
CDR3 protein: ASSPPPNTEAF

J gene: TRBJ2-1
D gene: NA
V gene: TRBV5-1
CDR3 protein: ASSLDRSPYNEQF

J gene: TRBJ1-2
D gene: NA
V gene: TRBV5-1
CDR3 protein: ASSLRQGDYGYT

J gene: TRBJ2-4
D gene: NA
V gene: TRBV7-8
CDR3 protein: ASSGQNVDIQY

J gene: TRBJ1-2
D gene: TRBD1
V gene: TRBV6-5
CDR3 protein: ASSYISGGRGYGYT

J gene: TRBJ2-7
D gene: TRBD2
V gene: TRBV19
CDR3 protein: ASRLAGAHEQY

J gene: TRBJ2-1
D gene: NA
V gene: TRBV4-1
CDR3 protein: ASSSPRYNEQF

J gene: TRBJ1-5
D gene: NA
V gene: TRBV5-6
CDR3 protein: ASSLGGWGNQPQH

J gene: TRBJ1-2
D gene: NA
V gene: TRBV6-5
CDR3 protein: ASSYVHGYT

J gene: TRBJ2-1
D gene: NA
V gene: TRBV5-1
CDR3 protein: ASSHGKAYNEQF

J gene: TRBJ2-1
D gene: NA
V gene: TRBV6-2/TRBV6-3
CDR3 protein: ASSSGAEQF

J gene: TRBJ1-1
D gene: NA
V gene: TRBV7-9
CDR3 protein: ASSLDGGRGRTEAF

J gene: TRBJ1-1
D gene: TRBD1
V gene: TRBV20-1
CDR3 protein: SAKRTGGLNTEAF

J gene: TRBJ1-1
D gene: NA
V gene: TRBV3-1
CDR3 protein: ASSQDRMVWNTEAF

J gene: TRBJ2-1
D gene: TRBD1
V gene: TRBV10-2
CDR3 protein: ASRTGTGGDEQF

J gene: TRBJ2-1
D gene: TRBD2
V gene: TRBV9
CDR3 protein: ATNPGGNNEQF

J gene: TRBJ1-1
D gene: TRBD1
V gene: TRBV5-1
CDR3 protein: ASSLVPGQGYTEAF

J gene: TRBJ2-1
D gene: NA
V gene: TRBV27
CDR3 protein: ASQDTARNEQF

J gene: TRBJ2-5
D gene: TRBD2
V gene: TRBV7-9
CDR3 protein: ASSFRLAEQETQY

J gene: TRBJ2-7
D gene: TRBD2
V gene: TRBV7-8
CDR3 protein: ASSFGLAGRYEQY

J gene: TRBJ1-4
D gene: NA
V gene: TRBV5-1
CDR3 protein: ASSPQPIVEKLF

J gene: TRBJ1-3
D gene: NA
V gene: TRBV5-1
CDR3 protein: ASKGGNTIY

J gene: TRBJ2-7
D gene: NA
V gene: TRBV27
CDR3 protein: ASSLAGTLRATYEQY

J gene: TRBJ2-7
D gene: NA
V gene: TRBV12-3/TRBV12-4
CDR3 protein: ASSSGALYEQY

J gene: TRBJ1-5
D gene: NA
V gene: TRBV7-3
CDR3 protein: ASSITGNQPQH

J gene: TRBJ2-1
D gene: TRBD2
V gene: TRBV20-1
CDR3 protein: SFTSGSGYEQF

J gene: TRBJ2-7
D gene: TRBD1
V gene: TRBV5-6
CDR3 protein: ASSLRQGAVNEQY